This record looks at one TCR beta chain sequence and its context. Its cognate antigen is unknown. Sequencing was performed with immunoSEQ multiplex PCR; in TCRdb, only in-frame clones are kept and a portion is missing. This table holds approximately 480,000 clones, 87% found once. The data belong to a study of Ad26.COV2.S vaccination and SARS-CoV-2 variants. Background on the study: Donor was assigned to the Ad26.COV2.S arm of trial COV1001. Ad26.COV2.S given intramuscularly, once or twice 56 days apart.

Study-wide points: Individuals receiving vaccine had higher spike-specific TCR breadth than placebo recipients did.

The treatment denotes: 19 received Ad26.COV2.S at low or high dose, single or two shots; about 5 received placebo; per-sample allocation not given. Specimen acquisition occurred on day 63 following the initial vaccine or placebo injection. As its vector, the vaccine had Ad26, which expressed Wuhan-strain SARS-CoV-2 spike. The source is a person aged 18-65 years who received the Ad26.COV2.S COVID-19 vaccine or a placebo. Material: peripheral blood, obtained in a trial of Ad26.COV2.S vaccine versus placebo.

The chain's CDR3 is CASSQPGRNEQFF. The CDR3 DNA reads as TGTGCCAGCAGTCAGCCCGGACGGAATGAGCAGTTCTTC. The chain links TRBV28 to TRBJ2-1; D not certain. The CDR3 is 13 residues long. Trimming removed 5 bases at V and 7 bases at J, with 12 bases between. Germline V gives CDR1 MDHEN, CDR2 SYDVKM.